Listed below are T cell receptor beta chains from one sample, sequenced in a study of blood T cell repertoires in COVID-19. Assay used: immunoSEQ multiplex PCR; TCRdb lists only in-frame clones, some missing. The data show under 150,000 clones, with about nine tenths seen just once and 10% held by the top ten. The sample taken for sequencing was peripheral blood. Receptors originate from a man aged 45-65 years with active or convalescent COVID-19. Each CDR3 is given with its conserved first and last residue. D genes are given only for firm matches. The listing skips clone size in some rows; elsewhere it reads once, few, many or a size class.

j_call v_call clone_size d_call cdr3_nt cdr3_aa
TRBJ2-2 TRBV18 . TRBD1 TGTGCCAGCTCAAGGGACAGGGGACGCGGGGAGCTGTTTTTT CASSRDRGRGELFF
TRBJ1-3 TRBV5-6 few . TGTGCCAGCAGCTTGGTAGCAGGGGCCTCTGGAAACACCATATATTTT CASSLVAGASGNTIYF
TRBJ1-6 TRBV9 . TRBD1 TGTGCCAGCAGCGTACGGACAGGGCATTCACCCCTCCACTTT CASSVRTGHSPLHF
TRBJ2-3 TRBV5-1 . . TGCGCCAGCAGCCAATCACTAGGGTCCAGAGATACGCAGTATTTT CASSQSLGSRDTQYF
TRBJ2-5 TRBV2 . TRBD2 TGTGCCAGCAGTGAGACTAGCTCCAGAGAGACCCAGTACTTC CASSETSSRETQYF
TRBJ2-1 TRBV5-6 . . TGTGCCAGCAGCCCAGGGCGGAGCCGTGAGCAGTTCTTC CASSPGRSREQFF
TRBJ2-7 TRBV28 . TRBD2 TGTGCCAGCAGTTTGGGGGGGACTAGCGGCTACGAGCAGTACTTC CASSLGGTSGYEQYF
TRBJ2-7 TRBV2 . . TGTGCGTACCAGACAGCGGGCCACGAGCAGTACTTC CAYQTAGHEQYF
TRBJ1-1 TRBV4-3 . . TGCGCCAGCAGCCAAGAAGGTGGTCAGGGTGAAGCTTTCTTT CASSQEGGQGEAFF
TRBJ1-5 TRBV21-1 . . TGTGCCAGCAGCACCCACAGGGCCCCTCAGCCCCAGCATTTT CASSTHRAPQPQHF
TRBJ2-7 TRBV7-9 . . TGTGCCAGCAGCTTTTCTGTCTACGAGCAGTACTTC CASSFSVYEQYF
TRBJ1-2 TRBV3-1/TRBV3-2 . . TGTGCCAGCAGCCAAGCACTACCGGAGGGGGGGTACTATGGCTACACCTTC CASSQALPEGGYYGYTF
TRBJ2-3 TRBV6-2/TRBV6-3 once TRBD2 TGTGCCAGCAGTGCTTGGGGGGGAACAGATACGCAGTATTTT CASSAWGGTDTQYF
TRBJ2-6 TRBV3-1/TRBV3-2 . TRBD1 TGTGCCAGCAGCCAAGGATGGGGCCGGACAGGGGGCGTTGGGGCCAACGTCCTGACTTTC CASSQGWGRTGGVGANVLTF
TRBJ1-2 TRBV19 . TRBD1 TGTGCCAGTAGTCCGGCCGGGACAGGGGTCTATGGCTACACCTTC CASSPAGTGVYGYTF
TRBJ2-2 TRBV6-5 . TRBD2 TGTGCCAGCAGAGTCGACGGGAGGGCCCCCGGGGAGCTGTTTTTT CASRVDGRAPGELFF